This note documents a single TCR beta chain sequence. The data originate from a study of cytomegalovirus exposure and HLA in healthy donors. PCR used 60 Vbeta primers and 13 Jbeta primers. The repertoire was sequenced with immunoSEQ multiplex PCR; TCRdb's copy has only in-frame clones and lacks some. Among 130,000 or so clones, 60% to 85% were seen once, and the ten largest hold around 1.5%. From germline, CDR1 is MGHRA and CDR2 YSYEKL. This CDR3 has 14 amino acids. Between the trimmed V and J ends, which lost 3 bases and 5 bases, there was a span of 11 bases. The sequence was collected from a woman aged 18 to 35 in good health and CMV-seronegative. The chain recombines TRBV4-1 with TRBJ1-5; D is unclear. Sample: PBMCs. The CDR3 sequence: CASSHTLADQPQHF. For the CDR3, the DNA is TGCGCCAGCAGCCACACTCTCGCTGATCAGCCCCAGCATTTT.